This T cell receptor (beta chain) was retrieved from a study of OX40 agonist ivuxolimab in advanced cancers. Study as a whole: All patients had ivuxolimab intravenously every 2 weeks at 0.01 to 10 mg/kg. Those enrolled were less than 85% male, with a mean age of about 60 years and ages from roughly 20 to 90. One patient with hepatocellular carcinoma and two with cutaneous melanoma, three in all, had partial responses.

The protocol was immunoSEQ multiplex PCR, while the TCRdb copy is restricted to in-frame clones and leaves out a portion. Of around 90,000 clones detected, around 87% appear once; the ten largest clones hold 0.31%. About this clone: The antigen is unknown.

The study's findings and limits: In a subset of nonresponders, normalized T-cell clonal expansion was also low.

CDR3 length: 13 amino acids. The V gene's germline CDR1 is SNHLY and CDR2 FYNNEI. V gave up 4 bases and J gave up 8 bases, with 14 bases separating them. This sample comprised CD4+ or CD8+ T cells sorted from blood, obtained in a trial of the OX40 agonist ivuxolimab. The gene calls are TRBV2 and TRBJ1-2; D unresolved. This TCR was sampled from an adult with an advanced solid tumor such as melanoma, head and neck, liver or kidney cancer. The CDR3 DNA reads as TGTGCCAGCAGTGGAAACTGGCTTGGGGGCTACACCTTC. It encodes CASSGNWLGGYTF.